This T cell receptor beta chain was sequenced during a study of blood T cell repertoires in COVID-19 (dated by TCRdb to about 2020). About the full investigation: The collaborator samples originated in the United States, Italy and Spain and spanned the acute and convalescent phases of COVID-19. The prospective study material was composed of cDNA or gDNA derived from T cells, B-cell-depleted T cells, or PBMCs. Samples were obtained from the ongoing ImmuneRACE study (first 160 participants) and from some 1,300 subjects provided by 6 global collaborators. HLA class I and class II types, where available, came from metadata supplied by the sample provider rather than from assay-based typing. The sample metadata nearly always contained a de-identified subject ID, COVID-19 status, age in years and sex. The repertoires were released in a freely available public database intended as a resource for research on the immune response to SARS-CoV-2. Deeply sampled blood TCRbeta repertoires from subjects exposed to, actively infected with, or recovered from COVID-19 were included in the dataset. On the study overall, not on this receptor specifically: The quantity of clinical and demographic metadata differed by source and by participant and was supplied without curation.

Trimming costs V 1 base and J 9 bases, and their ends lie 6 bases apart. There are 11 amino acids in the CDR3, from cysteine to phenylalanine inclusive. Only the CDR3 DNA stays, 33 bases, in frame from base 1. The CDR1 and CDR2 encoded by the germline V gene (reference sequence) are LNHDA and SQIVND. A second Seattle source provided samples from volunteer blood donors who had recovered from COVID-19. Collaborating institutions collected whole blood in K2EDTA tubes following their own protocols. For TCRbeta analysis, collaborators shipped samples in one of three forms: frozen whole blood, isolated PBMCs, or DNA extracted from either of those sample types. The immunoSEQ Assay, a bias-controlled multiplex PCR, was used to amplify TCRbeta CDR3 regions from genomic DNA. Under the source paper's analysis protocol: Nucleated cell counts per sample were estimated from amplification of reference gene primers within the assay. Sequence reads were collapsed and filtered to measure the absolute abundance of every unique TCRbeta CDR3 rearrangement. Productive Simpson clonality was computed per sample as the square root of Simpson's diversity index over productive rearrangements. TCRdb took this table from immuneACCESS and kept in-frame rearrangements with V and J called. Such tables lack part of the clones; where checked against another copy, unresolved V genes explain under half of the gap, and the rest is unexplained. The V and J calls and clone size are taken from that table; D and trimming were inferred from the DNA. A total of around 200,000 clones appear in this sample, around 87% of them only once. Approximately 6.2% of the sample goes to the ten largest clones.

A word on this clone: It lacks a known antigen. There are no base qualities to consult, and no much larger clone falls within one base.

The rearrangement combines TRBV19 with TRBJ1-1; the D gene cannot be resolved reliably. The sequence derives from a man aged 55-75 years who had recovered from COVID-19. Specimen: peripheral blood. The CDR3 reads CASSIGPKAFF. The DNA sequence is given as TGTGCCAGTAGTATAGGGCCCAAAGCTTTCTTT.